This TCR beta chain was captured in a study of T-cell memory formation after mild COVID-19. Many counts were recorded for this clonotype. Its specificity is not known. 5'RACE with constant-segment primers yielded barcoded, UMI-tagged TCR alpha and TCR beta cDNA libraries. TCRdb used MiXCR to reprocess the 5' RACE reads, holding one entry per CDR3 protein. The sample has a few hundred thousand distinct CDR3 sequences, 10% to 13% seen once. Points from the study as a whole: Largely, contracting CD4+ clones fell within CM and EM, and contracting CD8+ clones within EMRA. Researchers could not confirm that second-wave clones peaking on day 37 targeted SARS-CoV-2. Within pre-infection memory, some responding clones were found, suggesting cross-reactive memory joined.

The CDR3 loop spans 15 amino acids. The germline CDR1 and CDR2 sequences are SGHTA and FQGNSA. V was clipped by 0 bases and J by 10 bases, with 13 bases between them. The chain carries TRBV7-2 and TRBJ1-6, with D possibly matching TRBD1 (6 bases). Sequenced material: PBMCs or a T cell subset sorted from them (not recorded which). The TCR originated in a man aged 18 to 30 who had mild COVID-19 (a few samples of this study predate the infection). Cell type and time point are not known. CDR3 DNA sequence: TGTGCCAGCAGCTTAGCTTCAGGGGCAGGGTCACCCCTCCACTTT. Translation gives CASSLASGAGSPLHF.